These 23 T cell receptor beta chains were sequenced from one sample in a study of T-cell memory formation after mild COVID-19. MiXCR, run by TCRdb on the 5' RACE reads, gives a single entry per CDR3 protein. The repertoire holds 550,000 to 700,000 distinct CDR3 sequences, 15% to 20% seen once, with about 7.4% in the top ten. Sequencing used PBMCs or a T cell subset sorted from them (not recorded which). These receptors were taken from an adult woman who had mild COVID-19 (a few samples of this study predate the infection). Cell type and time point are not known.

V is TRBV25-1 and J is TRBJ1-1, with a weak D call TRBD1 (6 bases). V lost 6 bases, J lost 0 bases, and 11 bases lay in between. The CDR3 sequence is 14 residues long. Germline-derived CDR1 and CDR2 are MGHDK and SYGVNS. The CDR3 nucleotides are TGTGCCAGCAGAGAAACAGGGATGAACACTGAAGCTTTCTTT. This codes for CASRETGMNTEAFF.

The V call is TRBV12-3 or TRBV12-4, the J call TRBJ1-1; D gene unclear. This CDR3 spans 15 amino acids. The ends were cut back, 4 bases at V and 0 bases at J, with 12 bases in the middle. This chain's CDR3 is CASSSPSRMNTEAFF. The CDR3 region has the DNA TGTGCCAGCAGTTCCCCAAGCAGGATGAACACTGAAGCTTTCTTT.

V is TRBV3-1 and J is TRBJ2-7; D perhaps matches TRBD1 (5 bases). CDR3 length: 11 residues. Germline CDR1 reads LGHDT; CDR2 reads YNNKEL (reference sequence). Trimming shortened V by 9 bases and J by 7 bases, and 13 bases separated the two germline ends. CDR3 coding DNA: TGTGCCAGTAGGGGCTCAGGAGAGCAGTACTTC. Encoded protein: CASRGSGEQYF.

The table lists this clonotype with many counts. This rearrangement joins TRBV6-2 or TRBV6-3 to TRBJ2-7; the D gene is possibly TRBD2 (7 bases). With 2 bases removed from V and 6 bases from J, the gap between germline ends came to 8 bases. CDR3 length equals 12 residues. From germline, CDR1 is MNHEY and CDR2 SVGEGT. This CDR3 reads CASSYGGAEQYF. CDR3 sequence (DNA): TGTGCCAGCAGTTACGGGGGGGCCGAGCAGTACTTC.

The V gene is TRBV20-1, the J gene TRBJ2-7, with 8 bases lining up with TRBD1. Germline-derived CDR1 and CDR2 are DFQATT and SNEGSKA (reference sequence). The CDR3 is made up of 15 amino acids. The ends lost 0 bases at V and 4 bases at J; junction bases unmatched: 8. CDR3 loop: CSARDRSGGRYEQYF. The CDR3 DNA sequence: TGCAGTGCTAGAGATCGATCAGGGGGCAGATACGAGCAGTACTTC.

This clonotype was found a few times. V is TRBV5-4 and J is TRBJ2-3; no definite D call. The V end was cut by 4 bases, the J end by 5 bases, with 11 bases between. The CDR3 is made up of 13 amino acids. Germline-derived CDR1 and CDR2 are SGHNT and YYREEE (reference sequence). This CDR3 is CASSDTTGDTQYF. The CDR3, as DNA: TGTGCCAGCAGCGACACAACGGGAGATACGCAGTATTTT.

This clonotype came up many times. The V gene is TRBV6-5, the J gene TRBJ2-5; D possibly corresponds to TRBD2 (5 bases). CDR1 is MNHEY, CDR2 SVGAGI, per germline. Deletions cut 6 bases from V and 2 bases from J, with 13 bases between. There are 14 residues in the CDR3. CDR3: CASRGLRSQETQYF. The CDR3 coding sequence is TGTGCCAGCAGAGGACTCAGGAGTCAAGAGACCCAGTACTTC.

The J gene is TRBJ1-6, the V gene TRBV11-2; tentative D call: TRBD1 (5 bases). Deletions cut 7 bases from V and 7 bases from J, with 8 bases between. This CDR3 comprises 12 residues. CDR1 SGHAT and CDR2 FQNNGV come from the germline V gene. The CDR3 sequence: CASTRQNSPLHF. DNA for the CDR3: TGTGCCAGCACCAGACAGAATTCACCCCTCCACTTT.

This clonotype was seen a few times. This rearrangement joins TRBV11-1 to TRBJ1-1; 8 nucleotides agree with TRBD1. After removal of 4 bases from V and 3 bases from J, the junction contained 4 bases not matched to a gene. CDR3 length: 14 residues. The V gene's germline CDR1 is SGHAT and CDR2 FQDESV (reference sequence). The CDR3 DNA reads as TGTGCCAGCAGCTCGGACAGGGAGTACACTGAAGCTTTCTTT. Its protein is CASSSDREYTEAFF.

This chain uses TRBV23-1 with TRBJ1-5; D gene uncertain. TRBV23-1 is an open reading frame whose function is uncertain. This CDR3 comprises 15 residues. V lost 7 bases, J lost 6 bases, and 19 bases lay in between. The CDR3 DNA is TGCGCCAGCACCCAGAATGGGCAGAACGTTCAGCCCCAGCATTTT. Its protein product is CASTQNGQNVQPQHF.

This chain connects TRBV9 to TRBJ1-1; D perhaps matches TRBD1 (6 bases). The CDR3 is made up of 14 amino acids. Germline loops: CDR1 SGDLS, CDR2 YYNGEE. V was cut by 4 bases and J by 1 base, with 11 bases left in between. CDR3: CASSPTGQNTEAFF. For the CDR3, the DNA is TGTGCCAGCAGCCCTACGGGACAGAACACTGAAGCTTTCTTT.

In this sample, this clonotype turned up a few times. This chain links TRBV4-2 with TRBJ2-3; D may match TRBD1 or TRBD2 (5 bases each). CDR3 length: 22 residues. Germline loops: CDR1 LGHNA, CDR2 YNFKEQ. Trimming shortened V by 1 base and J by 2 bases, and 31 bases separated the two germline ends. The chain's CDR3 is CASSQASTSGSGAMRHTDTQYF. The CDR3 DNA reads as TGTGCCAGCAGCCAAGCGTCCACATCGGGATCTGGGGCCATGAGGCACACAGATACGCAGTATTTT.

This clonotype was detected a few times. The rearrangement uses TRBV7-3 and TRBJ1-1; the D is unclear. Germline assignment: CDR1 SGHTA and CDR2 FQGTGA. The CDR3 extends over 13 amino acids. Trimming pared 3 bases from V and 3 bases from J, leaving 8 bases between. The CDR3, as DNA: TGTGCCAGCAGCTTGATGGGTTACACTGAAGCTTTCTTT. This codes for CASSLMGYTEAFF.

This clonotype was recorded at least ten times. The V gene is TRBV7-9, the J gene TRBJ2-7; TRBD1 agrees at 9 bases. V trimming: 8 bases; J trimming: 2 bases; junction bases outside the gene matches: 1. The CDR3 runs to 12 residues. Germline-derived CDR1 and CDR2 are SEHNR and FQNEAQ (reference sequence). CDR3 bases: TGTGCCAGCCGGACAGGGGCCTACGAGCAGTACTTC. Its protein is CASRTGAYEQYF.

This clonotype was recorded a few times. V usage is TRBV6-1 and J usage is TRBJ2-1; the D gene is possibly TRBD1 (6 bases). V was pared by 3 bases and J by 5 bases, with 8 bases between. In germline, CDR1 is MNHNS, CDR2 SASEGT. The CDR3 is 13 residues long. The CDR3: CASSEGQHNEQFF. CDR3 in DNA: TGTGCCAGCAGTGAGGGACAACACAATGAGCAGTTCTTC.

This clonotype has more than one count but fewer than ten. The chain couples TRBV7-2 to TRBJ2-1, with D possibly being TRBD2 (6 bases). From germline, CDR1 is SGHTA and CDR2 FQGNSA. Deletions cut 5 bases from V and 1 base from J, with 12 bases between. The CDR3 is 15 residues long. CDR3 nucleotides: TGTGCCAGCAGCCAACTAAGCGGGTCCTACAATGAGCAGTTCTTC. Its protein is CASSQLSGSYNEQFF. The full variable domain, rest sourced from reference TRBV7-2 and TRBJ2-1, is GAGVSQSPSNKVTEKGKDVELRCDPISGHTALYWYRQSLGQGLEFLIYFQGNSAPDKSGLPSDRFSAERTGGSVSTLTIQRTQQEDSAVYLCASSQLSGSYNEQFFGPGTRLTVL.

The chain recombines TRBV11-2 with TRBJ1-6; 8 nucleotides match TRBD1. The CDR3 is 13 amino acids. Trimming cost V 6 bases and J 11 bases; bases outside gene matches: 6. Germline V gene lookup returns CDR1 SGHAT and CDR2 FQNNGV. As DNA, the CDR3 is TGTGCCAGCAGATCAACAGGGGGTACACCCCTCCACTTT. The encoded protein is CASRSTGGTPLHF.

This sequence joins TRBV18 and TRBJ1-2, with TRBD1 identical over 9 bases. Germline V gives CDR1 KGHSH, CDR2 LQKENI. CDR3 size: 16 residues. After removal of 0 bases from V and 3 bases from J, the junction contained 5 bases not matched to a gene. The CDR3 reads CASSPPSTGGHYGYTF. DNA of the CDR3: TGTGCCAGCTCACCACCCTCGACAGGGGGACACTATGGCTACACCTTC.

This clonotype has just a few counts. The chain joins TRBV6-5 to TRBJ1-4, with D uncertain. The CDR3 has 14 amino acids. Between the trimmed V and J ends, which lost 7 bases and 3 bases, there was a span of 12 bases. Germline V gene sequence: CDR1 MNHEY, CDR2 SVGAGI. CDR3 sequence: CASIRGLANEKLFF. The CDR3 nucleotides read TGTGCCAGCATCCGGGGTTTGGCTAATGAAAAACTGTTTTTT.

In this sample, this clonotype turned up a few times. The genes are TRBV7-3 and TRBJ1-1; a weak D match, TRBD1 (6 bases). CDR1 and CDR2 from the germline V gene are SGHTA and FQGTGA. The CDR3 has 16 residues. Trimming removed 1 base at V and 0 bases at J, with 12 bases between. The CDR3, as DNA: TGTGCCAGCAGCTTAAGGCCAGGGGCCATGAACACTGAAGCTTTCTTT. Translating it yields CASSLRPGAMNTEAFF.

Only a few counts were recorded for this clonotype. The chain carries TRBV4-3 and TRBJ2-7; 7 bases agree with TRBD2. Germline CDR1 reads LGHNA; CDR2 reads YSLEER. J gave up 7 bases and V 3 bases, and 18 bases lay outside the gene matches. CDR3 length equals 17 residues. DNA of the CDR3: TGCGCCAGCAGCCAGGGGGGGACCATCCCGGGGGAGGGGGAGCAGTACTTC. Residues: CASSQGGTIPGEGEQYF.

This clonotype was found a few times. The gene calls are TRBV9 and TRBJ2-2, with D unresolved. CDR3 length equals 14 residues. The V gene lost 2 bases and the J gene lost 2 bases, with 7 bases spanning the gap. The V gene's germline CDR1 is SGDLS and CDR2 YYNGEE. The CDR3 DNA follows: TGTGCCAGCAGCGTGGCTTCTAACACCGGGGAGCTGTTTTTT. It translates to CASSVASNTGELFF.

This clonotype was picked up a small number of times. This chain links TRBV12-3 or TRBV12-4 with TRBJ2-1, with 11 bases that match TRBD2. V shed 5 bases and J 8 bases; nucleotides not matched to a gene: 5. The CDR3 consists of 14 residues. This CDR3 reads CASSKTSGEDEQFF. DNA for the CDR3: TGTGCCAGCAGTAAGACTAGCGGGGAAGATGAGCAGTTCTTC.